The rows below give T cell receptor beta chains drawn from one sample of a study of cytomegalovirus exposure and HLA in healthy donors. Measured with immunoSEQ multiplex PCR; TCRdb has only the in-frame clones, and not every one. The sample includes around 190,000 clones, roughly 88% of them seen just once. Sequences were obtained from PBMCs. The receptor source for this set is a girl aged 2-9 years in good health and CMV-seropositive. Each CDR3 is given with its conserved first and last residue. Fields, in order: V gene, J gene, D gene, clone size, CDR3 protein, CDR3 DNA. D genes are given only for firm matches. Clone size is shown for a subset of rows, as once, few, many or a class of expanded clone.

v_call: TRBV5-1
j_call: TRBJ2-7
d_call: TRBD1
clone_size: .
cdr3_aa: CASSHSDRSYEQYF
cdr3_nt: TGCGCCAGCAGCCACTCGGACAGGTCCTACGAGCAGTACTTC

v_call: TRBV5-1
j_call: TRBJ1-4
d_call: .
clone_size: .
cdr3_aa: CASSTPNGTPEKLFF
cdr3_nt: TGCGCCAGCAGCACGCCGAACGGGACACCAGAAAAACTGTTTTTT

v_call: TRBV4-2
j_call: TRBJ2-1
d_call: TRBD2
clone_size: .
cdr3_aa: CASSQGTSGVLDNEQFF
cdr3_nt: TGTGCCAGCAGCCAAGGAACTAGCGGGGTACTTGATAATGAGCAGTTCTTC

v_call: TRBV5-6
j_call: TRBJ2-3
d_call: TRBD2
clone_size: few
cdr3_aa: CASSRAGTIRDTQYF
cdr3_nt: TGTGCCAGCAGCCGGGCCGGGACTATTAGAGATACGCAGTATTTT

v_call: TRBV7-9
j_call: TRBJ1-3
d_call: .
clone_size: .
cdr3_aa: CASSFGLGVRSGNTIYF
cdr3_nt: TGTGCCAGCAGCTTCGGTCTCGGGGTCCGCTCTGGAAACACCATATATTTT

v_call: TRBV2
j_call: TRBJ2-7
d_call: TRBD2
clone_size: once
cdr3_aa: CASSELGGSSYEQYF
cdr3_nt: TGTGCCAGCAGTGAATTGGGCGGGAGCTCCTACGAGCAGTACTTC

v_call: TRBV7-9
j_call: TRBJ1-1
d_call: .
clone_size: few
cdr3_aa: CASSLADSDTEAFF
cdr3_nt: TGTGCCAGCAGCTTAGCGGACAGCGACACTGAAGCTTTCTTT

v_call: TRBV19
j_call: TRBJ1-2
d_call: TRBD1
clone_size: .
cdr3_aa: CASSIYLTGGRNYGYTF
cdr3_nt: TGTGCCAGTAGTATATACCTGACAGGGGGCCGTAACTATGGCTACACCTTC

v_call: TRBV5-4
j_call: TRBJ2-7
d_call: .
clone_size: .
cdr3_aa: CASSLGTVSSYEQYF
cdr3_nt: TGTGCCAGCAGCTTGGGGACAGTAAGCTCCTACGAGCAGTACTTC

v_call: TRBV5-1
j_call: TRBJ1-2
d_call: .
clone_size: .
cdr3_aa: CASSLLQGGGYTF
cdr3_nt: TGCGCCAGCAGCTTGTTGCAGGGTGGTGGCTACACCTTC

v_call: TRBV5-6
j_call: TRBJ2-1
d_call: .
clone_size: .
cdr3_aa: CASLRKSEQFF
cdr3_nt: TGTGCCAGCTTGCGGAAGTCTGAGCAGTTCTTC

v_call: TRBV19
j_call: TRBJ2-1
d_call: .
clone_size: .
cdr3_aa: CASSMAAGLGNEQFF
cdr3_nt: TGTGCCAGTAGTATGGCTGCGGGGCTGGGGAATGAGCAGTTCTTC

v_call: TRBV2
j_call: TRBJ2-3
d_call: TRBD2
clone_size: .
cdr3_aa: CASSKSGLPGGTDTQYF
cdr3_nt: TGTGCCAGCAGTAAATCGGGACTACCCGGGGGGACAGATACGCAGTATTTT

v_call: TRBV28
j_call: TRBJ1-2
d_call: .
clone_size: .
cdr3_aa: CASSFPGQSLWGYTF
cdr3_nt: TGTGCCAGCAGTTTCCCCGGACAGTCTCTATGGGGCTACACCTTC

v_call: TRBV6-5
j_call: TRBJ2-7
d_call: TRBD2
clone_size: .
cdr3_aa: CASRSSGSNEQYF
cdr3_nt: TGTGCCAGCAGATCTAGCGGGAGTAACGAGCAGTACTTC

v_call: TRBV4-2
j_call: TRBJ1-4
d_call: .
clone_size: once
cdr3_aa: CASSQVLTATNEKLFF
cdr3_nt: TGTGCCAGCAGCCAAGTTCTAACAGCAACTAATGAAAAACTGTTTTTT

v_call: TRBV11-2
j_call: TRBJ2-1
d_call: TRBD2
clone_size: .
cdr3_aa: CASSLDLRRGGLYNEQFF
cdr3_nt: TGTGCCAGCAGCTTAGATCTACGGCGGGGGGGCCTCTACAATGAGCAGTTCTTC

v_call: TRBV4-1
j_call: TRBJ1-2
d_call: TRBD1
clone_size: .
cdr3_aa: CASSQDRGMILRGANYGYTF
cdr3_nt: TGCGCCAGCAGCCAAGATCGGGGCATGATTCTCAGGGGGGCTAACTATGGCTACACCTTC

v_call: TRBV5-1
j_call: TRBJ2-1
d_call: TRBD1
clone_size: .
cdr3_aa: CASSKTDREGQFF
cdr3_nt: TGCGCCAGCAGCAAAACCGACAGGGAAGGGCAGTTCTTC

v_call: TRBV6-5
j_call: TRBJ1-2
d_call: TRBD1
clone_size: few
cdr3_aa: CASSGDSRYGYTF
cdr3_nt: TGTGCCAGCAGTGGGGACAGCCGCTATGGCTACACCTTC

v_call: TRBV7-2
j_call: TRBJ2-1
d_call: .
clone_size: .
cdr3_aa: CASTSLGGEQFF
cdr3_nt: TGTGCCAGCACCTCCCTGGGGGGAGAGCAGTTCTTC

v_call: TRBV19
j_call: TRBJ2-7
d_call: TRBD2
clone_size: .
cdr3_aa: CASRDSGSLYEQYF
cdr3_nt: TGTGCCAGTAGGGATAGCGGGAGTCTCTACGAGCAGTACTTC

v_call: TRBV19
j_call: TRBJ1-1
d_call: TRBD1
clone_size: .
cdr3_aa: CASRTRQGRLNTEAFF
cdr3_nt: TGTGCCAGCAGAACTAGACAGGGGAGGTTGAACACTGAAGCTTTCTTT

v_call: TRBV27
j_call: TRBJ1-5
d_call: .
clone_size: .
cdr3_aa: CASILETGQLNSNQPQHF
cdr3_nt: TGTGCCAGCATTTTAGAAACAGGGCAGCTCAATAGCAATCAGCCCCAGCATTTT

v_call: TRBV5-6
j_call: TRBJ1-2
d_call: .
clone_size: .
cdr3_aa: CASSYGRNYGYTF
cdr3_nt: TGTGCCAGCAGCTATGGGCGAAACTATGGCTACACCTTC

v_call: TRBV27
j_call: TRBJ1-4
d_call: .
clone_size: .
cdr3_aa: CASSLNGFEKLFF
cdr3_nt: TGTGCCAGCAGTTTGAACGGGTTCGAAAAACTGTTTTTT

v_call: TRBV7-8
j_call: TRBJ2-7
d_call: TRBD2
clone_size: .
cdr3_aa: CASSPGASGSRISYEQYF
cdr3_nt: TGTGCCAGCAGCCCGGGGGCTAGCGGGAGTAGGATCTCCTACGAGCAGTACTTC

v_call: TRBV28
j_call: TRBJ2-3
d_call: .
clone_size: .
cdr3_aa: CASARTGDTQYF
cdr3_nt: TGTGCCTCCGCCAGAACCGGGGATACGCAGTATTTT

v_call: TRBV4-1
j_call: TRBJ2-1
d_call: TRBD2
clone_size: .
cdr3_aa: CASSQQLQSGRYLYNEQFF
cdr3_nt: TGCGCCAGCAGCCAACAACTTCAAAGCGGGAGGTACCTCTACAATGAGCAGTTCTTC

v_call: TRBV11-2
j_call: TRBJ2-1
d_call: TRBD2
clone_size: .
cdr3_aa: CASGRREGSYNEQFF
cdr3_nt: TGTGCCAGTGGTAGGCGGGAGGGGTCCTACAATGAGCAGTTCTTC

v_call: TRBV10-3
j_call: TRBJ2-3
d_call: TRBD2
clone_size: .
cdr3_aa: CAISATSGGGDTQYF
cdr3_nt: TGTGCCATCAGTGCCACTAGCGGGGGAGGAGATACGCAGTATTTT

v_call: TRBV27
j_call: TRBJ2-7
d_call: TRBD1
clone_size: .
cdr3_aa: CASRTAFRGRYYEQYF
cdr3_nt: TGTGCCAGCAGGACCGCATTCAGGGGGCGATACTACGAGCAGTACTTC

v_call: TRBV2
j_call: TRBJ1-1
d_call: .
clone_size: .
cdr3_aa: CASSTAGGTEAFF
cdr3_nt: TGTGCCAGCAGTACAGCGGGGGGGACTGAAGCTTTCTTT

v_call: TRBV6-5
j_call: TRBJ2-1
d_call: .
clone_size: .
cdr3_aa: CASTSGSAIDEQFF
cdr3_nt: TGTGCCAGCACCTCCGGGAGCGCCATCGATGAGCAGTTCTTC

v_call: TRBV6-5
j_call: TRBJ1-1
d_call: .
clone_size: .
cdr3_aa: CASSQGGEAFF
cdr3_nt: TGTGCCAGCAGCCAGGGAGGGGAAGCTTTCTTT

v_call: TRBV5-6
j_call: TRBJ1-1
d_call: TRBD1
clone_size: .
cdr3_aa: CASSFSGGRWEEAFF
cdr3_nt: TGTGCCAGCAGCTTTTCAGGGGGTCGCTGGGAGGAAGCTTTCTTT

v_call: TRBV5-1
j_call: TRBJ2-1
d_call: TRBD2
clone_size: .
cdr3_aa: CASSFGTSGEYNEQFF
cdr3_nt: TGCGCCAGCAGCTTCGGGACTAGCGGGGAATACAATGAGCAGTTCTTC

v_call: TRBV5-6
j_call: TRBJ1-2
d_call: .
clone_size: .
cdr3_aa: CASSLPGGGRSGYTF
cdr3_nt: TGTGCCAGCAGCCTCCCTGGGGGGGGACGGAGCGGCTACACCTTC

v_call: TRBV6-5
j_call: TRBJ1-2
d_call: .
clone_size: .
cdr3_aa: CASRRTGKAYGYTF
cdr3_nt: TGTGCCAGCCGGAGAACAGGGAAGGCGTATGGCTACACCTTC